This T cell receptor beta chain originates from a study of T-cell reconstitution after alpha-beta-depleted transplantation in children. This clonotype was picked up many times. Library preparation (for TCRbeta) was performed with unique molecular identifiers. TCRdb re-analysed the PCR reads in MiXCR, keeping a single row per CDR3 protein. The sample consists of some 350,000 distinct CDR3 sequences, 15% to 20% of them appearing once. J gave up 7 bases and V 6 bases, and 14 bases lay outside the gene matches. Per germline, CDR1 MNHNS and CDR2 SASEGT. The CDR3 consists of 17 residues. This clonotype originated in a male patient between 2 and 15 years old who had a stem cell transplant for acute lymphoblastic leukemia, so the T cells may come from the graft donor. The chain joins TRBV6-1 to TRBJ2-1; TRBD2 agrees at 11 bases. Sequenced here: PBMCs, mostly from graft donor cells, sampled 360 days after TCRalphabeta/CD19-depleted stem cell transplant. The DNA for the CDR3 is TGTGCCAGCAGCAATATCCTGCTAGCGGGAGGAGTTAATGAGCAGTTCTTC. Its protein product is CASSNILLAGGVNEQFF.